Listed below are T cell receptor beta chains from one sample, sequenced in a study of control samples from healthy donors and cancer patients. TCRdb's copy holds only in-frame clones and misses some; the assay was immunoSEQ multiplex PCR. This sample yields roughly 150,000 clones, of which around nine tenths are seen a single time; over 4.5% belongs to the top ten. Sequenced sample: blood. Receptors originate from a man under 40 in good health. Both conserved end residues are part of each CDR3. D genes are given only for firm matches. Clone sizes are given selectively: once, few, many, or a class where the clone is expanded.

TRBJ2-2 | TRBV6-5 | NA | NA | CASSYSQGTGRELFF | TGTGCCAGCAGTTACTCCCAGGGCACGGGGCGGGAGCTGTTTTTT
TRBJ2-3 | TRBV6-2/TRBV6-3 | NA | TRBD2 | CASSREAGADTQYF | TGTGCCAGCAGCCGGGAGGCTGGGGCAGATACGCAGTATTTT
TRBJ1-2 | TRBV25-1 | NA | NA | CASSEYGENYGYTF | TGTGCCAGCAGTGAATACGGGGAGAACTATGGCTACACCTTC
TRBJ1-5 | TRBV5-5 | NA | NA | CASSLADGPQPQHF | TGTGCCAGCAGCTTGGCCGACGGGCCTCAGCCCCAGCATTTT
TRBJ1-1 | TRBV24-1 | NA | NA | CATSDVQGLEAFF | TGTGCCACCAGTGATGTGCAGGGGCTTGAAGCTTTCTTT
TRBJ2-1 | TRBV5-5 | NA | TRBD2 | CASSMGLAGGPGYNEQFF | TGTGCCAGCAGCATGGGACTAGCGGGGGGGCCAGGCTACAATGAGCAGTTCTTC
TRBJ2-5 | TRBV6-5 | NA | TRBD2 | CASRSPGLAGGAQYF | TGTGCCAGCAGGTCTCCGGGACTAGCGGGCGGGGCCCAGTACTTC
TRBJ2-3 | TRBV4-2 | NA | NA | CASSQFLLGAGFGDTQYF | TGTGCCAGCAGCCAATTTTTATTAGGGGCAGGGTTCGGAGATACGCAGTATTTT
TRBJ2-1 | TRBV18 | NA | TRBD2 | CASSPGLAGAYNEQFF | TGTGCCAGCTCGCCGGGACTAGCGGGGGCCTACAATGAGCAGTTCTTC
TRBJ2-2 | TRBV12-3/TRBV12-4 | NA | NA | CASSFKGTGELFF | TGTGCCAGCAGTTTCAAGGGCACCGGGGAGCTGTTTTTT
TRBJ2-1 | TRBV7-9 | NA | TRBD2 | CASTSGLAGDNEQFF | TGTGCCAGCACCTCGGGACTAGCGGGAGACAATGAGCAGTTCTTC
TRBJ2-2 | TRBV5-1 | NA | NA | CASSLVLETGELFF | TGCGCCAGCAGCTTGGTACTCGAAACCGGGGAGCTGTTTTTT
TRBJ2-2 | TRBV24-1 | NA | TRBD2 | CATSSRGRDTGELFF | TGTGCCACCAGCAGTCGAGGGAGGGACACCGGGGAGCTGTTTTTT
TRBJ2-7 | TRBV5-1 | NA | NA | CASSLGPVRDEQYF | TGCGCCAGCAGCTTGGGGCCCGTGCGGGACGAGCAGTACTTC
TRBJ2-5 | TRBV10-3 | few | NA | CAISESSLDGGPFQETQYF | TGTGCCATCAGTGAGTCGTCTTTAGATGGAGGACCGTTCCAAGAGACCCAGTACTTC
TRBJ1-4 | TRBV10-3 | NA | TRBD1 | CAISESGQAAREKLFF | TGTGCCATCAGTGAGTCGGGACAGGCGGCTAGAGAAAAACTGTTTTTT
TRBJ1-2 | TRBV5-1 | NA | TRBD1 | CASSLYFGTDYGYTF | TGCGCCAGCAGCTTGTATTTCGGGACAGATTATGGCTACACCTTC
TRBJ2-7 | TRBV6-2/TRBV6-3 | NA | NA | CASSYSMGRNEQYF | TGTGCCAGCAGTTACTCGATGGGGCGAAACGAGCAGTACTTC
TRBJ1-1 | TRBV4-1 | NA | NA | CASRGVTVNTEAFF | TGCGCCAGCCGGGGAGTGACAGTGAACACTGAAGCTTTCTTT
TRBJ1-4 | TRBV5-1 | NA | TRBD1 | CASSLGQGGSTNEKLFF | TGCGCCAGCAGCTTGGGCCAGGGGGGCTCAACTAATGAAAAACTGTTTTTT
TRBJ2-4 | TRBV19 | NA | TRBD2 | CASSALGTSGKNIQYF | TGTGCCAGTAGTGCCCTTGGGACTAGCGGAAAAAACATTCAGTACTTC
TRBJ2-7 | TRBV11-2 | NA | NA | CASRGGQYF | TGTGCCAGCAGGGGGGGGCAGTACTTC
TRBJ2-3 | TRBV7-8 | NA | TRBD2 | CASSLPLAGAVTDTQYF | TGTGCCAGCAGCCTTCCCCTAGCGGGGGCCGTCACAGATACGCAGTATTTT
TRBJ1-5 | TRBV10-3 | NA | TRBD1 | CAIRGTDSGQPQHF | TGTGCCATCCGGGGGACAGACTCGGGTCAGCCCCAGCATTTT
TRBJ2-3 | TRBV12-5 | NA | NA | CASGLRDTQYF | TGTGCTAGTGGTTTGAGGGATACGCAGTATTTT
TRBJ2-5 | TRBV6-5 | NA | NA | CASSYSAGAETQYF | TGTGCCAGCAGTTACTCTGCAGGGGCCGAGACCCAGTACTTC
TRBJ1-1 | TRBV4-3 | NA | NA | CASSQDQVGGTEAFF | TGCGCCAGCAGCCAAGATCAGGTCGGTGGCACTGAAGCTTTCTTT
TRBJ2-2 | TRBV4-3 | once | TRBD2 | CASSQEGLAGANTGELFF | TGCGCCAGCAGCCAAGAGGGACTAGCGGGAGCGAACACCGGGGAGCTGTTTTTT
TRBJ2-1 | TRBV6-4 | NA | TRBD2 | CASSDSSGSYNEQFF | TGTGCCAGCAGTGACTCTAGCGGGTCCTACAATGAGCAGTTCTTC
TRBJ2-7 | TRBV11-2 | NA | NA | CASSQFSTDRAYEQYF | TGTGCCAGCAGCCAATTTTCTACGGACAGAGCCTACGAGCAGTACTTC
TRBJ2-7 | TRBV19 | NA | TRBD2 | CASSSTSGYEQYF | TGTGCCAGTAGTTCTACTAGCGGGTACGAGCAGTACTTC
TRBJ2-3 | TRBV5-1 | NA | NA | CASSLGQWKVPDTQYF | TGCGCCAGCAGCCTCGGCCAGTGGAAGGTACCAGATACGCAGTATTTT
TRBJ2-6 | TRBV18 | NA | NA | CASSPPQYSGANVLTF | TGTGCCAGCTCACCACCGCAGTACTCTGGGGCCAACGTCCTGACTTTC
TRBJ1-3 | TRBV7-2 | NA | NA | CASRRTTDRVGRGNTIYF | TGTGCCAGCAGGAGGACAACAGATAGGGTGGGAAGAGGAAACACCATATATTTT
TRBJ2-7 | TRBV7-3 | NA | NA | CASSCRDFEQYF | TGTGCCAGCAGTTGCCGGGACTTCGAGCAGTACTTC
TRBJ2-5 | TRBV2 | NA | TRBD1 | CASSSGQGGRETQYF | TGTGCCAGCAGTTCTGGACAGGGGGGTAGAGAGACCCAGTACTTC
TRBJ1-6 | TRBV4-1 | NA | NA | CASSPMPGGDSPLHF | TGCGCCAGCAGCCCAATGCCCGGGGGGGATTCACCCCTCCACTTT
TRBJ2-7 | TRBV2 | medium-sized | NA | CASSDRTASYEQYF | TGTGCCAGCAGTGATAGGACTGCCTCCTACGAGCAGTACTTC
TRBJ2-5 | TRBV7-3 | NA | TRBD2 | CASSPGGGSETQYF | TGTGCCAGCAGCCCCGGGGGAGGGTCGGAGACCCAGTACTTC
TRBJ1-1 | TRBV6-2/TRBV6-3 | NA | TRBD1 | CASSPIRQGDTEAFF | TGTGCCAGCAGTCCAATACGACAGGGTGACACTGAAGCTTTCTTT
TRBJ1-3 | TRBV12-3/TRBV12-4 | NA | NA | CASSFQSGNTIYF | TGTGCCAGCAGTTTCCAGTCTGGAAACACCATATATTTT
TRBJ1-2 | TRBV7-9 | NA | TRBD1 | CASSMGTGHGYTF | TGTGCCAGCAGCATGGGGACAGGGCATGGCTACACCTTC
TRBJ2-3 | TRBV4-3 | NA | TRBD1 | CASSQAPGGRTDTQYF | TGCGCCAGCAGCCAAGCACCAGGGGGCCGCACAGATACGCAGTATTTT
TRBJ2-3 | TRBV7-2 | NA | NA | CASSIEGDTQYF | TGTGCCAGCAGCATAGAGGGGGATACGCAGTATTTT
TRBJ2-4 | TRBV6-1 | NA | NA | CASSERGGHIQYF | TGTGCCAGCAGTGAGAGGGGCGGGCACATTCAGTACTTC
TRBJ2-1 | TRBV5-5 | NA | TRBD2 | CASSQGTSGIGFF | TGTGCCAGCAGCCAAGGGACTAGCGGGATTGGGTTCTTC